The 27 T cell receptor beta chains below come from one sample, sequenced in a study of PD-L1 blockade in urothelial cancer. Measured with immunoSEQ multiplex PCR; TCRdb has only the in-frame clones, and not every one. The data contain over 50,000 clones, about 86% of them singletons. This material consisted of PBMCs, taken around atezolizumab (anti-PD-L1) treatment. All receptors come from a man aged 45-65 years with urothelial cancer.

The gene calls are TRBV5-6 and TRBJ2-1; the match to TRBD2 covers 10 bases. Trimming took 4 bases from V and 4 from J; bases not matched to a gene: 5. The CDR3 contains 15 residues. The V gene's germline CDR1 is SGHDT and CDR2 YYEEEE. CDR3 DNA: TGTGCCAGCAGCCCGAGCGGGAGGGTTTACAATGAGCAGTTCTTC. Residues: CASSPSGRVYNEQFF. The full variable domain, its missing parts supplied by reference TRBV5-6 and TRBJ2-1, is DAGVTQSPTHLIKTRGQQVTLRCSPKSGHDTVSWYQQALGQGPQFIFQYYEEEERQRGNFPDRFSGHQFPNYSSELNVNALLLGDSALYLCASSPSGRVYNEQFFGPGTRLTVL.

The chain is built from TRBV10-1 and TRBJ1-6; weak D call: TRBD1 (6 bases). Germline V gene lookup returns CDR1 WNHNN and CDR2 SYGVQD (reference sequence). The CDR3 has 12 residues. Trimming shortened V by 6 bases and J by 14 bases, and 14 bases separated the two germline ends. CDR3 in DNA: TGCGCCAGCAGGGCAGGGGACGGAGCCCTCCACTTT. Its translation: CASRAGDGALHF.

The chain has TRBV6-5 and TRBJ1-2; 9 nucleotides align to TRBD1. The germline V gene has CDR1 MNHEY and CDR2 SVGAGI. The CDR3 sequence is 15 residues long. The V gene end was trimmed by 5 bases and the J gene end by 7 bases; junction bases not matched to a gene: 11. The CDR3, as DNA: TGTGCCAGCAGTCGAAACCGGGACAGGGATAGTGGCTACACCTTC. This encodes CASSRNRDRDSGYTF.

The chain is built from TRBV7-9 and TRBJ2-5; 8 nucleotides match TRBD1. After removal of 2 bases from V and 3 bases from J, the junction contained 5 bases not matched to a gene. Germline-derived CDR1 and CDR2 are SEHNR and FQNEAQ (reference sequence). There are 15 residues in the CDR3. In DNA, the CDR3 is TGTGCCAGCAGCTTATCAGGGGGCTTTAAAGAGACCCAGTACTTC. It specifies CASSLSGGFKETQYF.

This clone has a single count. V usage is TRBV2 and J usage is TRBJ2-3; 8 positions match TRBD1. J gave up 5 bases and V 6 bases, and 7 bases lay outside the gene matches. The CDR3 sequence is 14 residues long. CDR1 is SNHLY and CDR2 is FYNNEI in the germline V gene. The CDR3 loop is CASSTGGSGDTQYF. The CDR3 nucleotides read TGTGCCAGCAGCACAGGGGGATCAGGAGATACGCAGTATTTT.

The V and J genes are TRBV28 and TRBJ2-7; 11 bases map to TRBD2. CDR1 and CDR2 (germline): MDHEN, SYDVKM. The CDR3 length is 11 residues. Trimming removed 9 bases from V and 12 bases from J; junction bases left unmatched: 7. CDR3 nucleotides: TGTGCCAGTAGACTAGCGGGATTCGTGTACTTC. Its protein is CASRLAGFVYF.

The gene calls are TRBV30 and TRBJ2-1; 7 bases match TRBD1. The V gene end was trimmed by 1 base and the J gene end by 3 bases; junction bases not matched to a gene: 0. The CDR3 consists of 13 residues. CDR1 is GTSNPN, CDR2 SVGIG, per germline (reference sequence). CDR3 in amino acids: CAWSGTGYNEQFF. The CDR3 DNA is TGTGCCTGGAGTGGGACAGGCTACAATGAGCAGTTCTTC. Combining the CDR3 with reference TRBV30 and TRBJ2-1 gives the whole variable domain SQTIHQWPATLVQPVGSPLSLECTVEGTSNPNLYWYRQAAGRGLQLLFYSVGIGQISSEVPQNLSASRPQDRQFILSSKKLLLSDSGFYLCAWSGTGYNEQFFGPGTRLTVL.

A word on this clone: The sample contains more than one DNA sequence encoding this CDR3. The V call is TRBV11-3, the J call TRBJ2-3, with TRBD2 matching over 10 bases. This CDR3 has 16 residues. V dropped 2 bases and J dropped 3; count of bases not matched to a gene: 5. The germline CDR1 and CDR2 sequences are SGHNT and YENEEA. The CDR3: CASSLTSGKGTDTQYF. Written as DNA, the CDR3 is TGTGCCAGCAGCTTAACTAGCGGGAAGGGAACAGATACGCAGTATTTT.

The chain carries TRBV29-1 and TRBJ1-5; D is perhaps TRBD1 (6 bases). CDR3 length: 13 amino acids. Germline CDR1 and CDR2: SQVTM and ANQGSEA. Trimming removed 4 bases from V and 6 bases from J, with 13 bases in between. In DNA form, the CDR3 reads TGCAGCGTTGCAGGGGAAACGGGTCAGCCCCAGCATTTT. Its translation: CSVAGETGQPQHF.

The chain carries TRBV7-2 and TRBJ1-5; 7 bases line up with TRBD1. The germline V gene has CDR1 SGHTA and CDR2 FQGNSA. The CDR3 is 15 residues long. V gave up 5 bases and J gave up 2 bases; unmatched junction bases: 6. Written as DNA, the CDR3 is TGTGCCAGCAGCCAAGGGGGCTCGGGCAATCAGCCCCAGCATTTT. Amino acids: CASSQGGSGNQPQHF. The variable domain in full, completed from reference TRBV7-2 and TRBJ1-5, reads GAGVSQSPSNKVTEKGKDVELRCDPISGHTALYWYRQSLGQGLEFLIYFQGNSAPDKSGLPSDRFSAERTGGSVSTLTIQRTQQEDSAVYLCASSQGGSGNQPQHFGDGTRLSIL.

As for this clone: Other DNA sequences in the sample encode the same CDR3. V gene TRBV6-4 combines with J gene TRBJ1-6; the D gene is possibly TRBD1 (6 bases). The ends were cut back, 3 bases at V and 7 bases at J, with 13 bases in the middle. The germline V gene encodes CDR1 MRHNA and CDR2 SNTAGT. The CDR3 extends over 15 amino acids. The DNA for the CDR3 is TGTGCCAGCAGTGATAAGACAGGCGGAAATTCACCCCTCCACTTT. Its protein is CASSDKTGGNSPLHF.

The V gene is TRBV15, the J gene TRBJ1-2; 7 positions match TRBD1. Trimming cost V 0 bases and J 8 bases; bases outside gene matches: 9. CDR1 and CDR2 (germline): LNHNV, YYDKDF (reference sequence). The CDR3 runs to 15 residues. Written as DNA, the CDR3 is TGTGCCACCAGCAGAGAGGTCGGAGGGGGCTCGGGCTACACCTTC. Protein product: CATSREVGGGSGYTF.

The chain carries TRBV19 and TRBJ1-4, with D possibly matching TRBD1 (6 bases). This CDR3 contains 18 residues. Germline CDR1 reads LNHDA; CDR2 reads SQIVND (reference sequence). Trimming took 5 bases from V and 6 from J, leaving 25 bases between them. The CDR3 DNA reads as TGTGCCAGTAGTTCAACAGGGTTACGGACCCAGGGGTATGAAAAACTGTTTTTT. Translating it yields CASSSTGLRTQGYEKLFF.

This clone was seen only once. The rearrangement links TRBV10-2 to TRBJ2-1; TRBD1 might be the D (6 bases). The germline CDR1 and CDR2 sequences are WSHSY and SAAADI. Trimming cost V 6 bases and J 4 bases, with 10 bases left between them. The CDR3 has 13 amino acids. As DNA, the CDR3 is TGCGCCAGCAGCCGGACAGTTTACAATGAGCAGTTCTTC. Amino acid sequence: CASSRTVYNEQFF.

This sequence joins TRBV25-1 and TRBJ2-1; 13 bases are shared with TRBD2. With 6 bases clipped from V and 7 bases from J, the junction kept 3 bases outside the gene matches. CDR1 is MGHDK and CDR2 is SYGVNS in the germline V gene. The CDR3 loop spans 14 amino acids. CDR3 DNA sequence: TGTGCCAGCAGCGGGACTAGCGGGATTAATGAGCAGTTCTTC. Translated: CASSGTSGINEQFF.

The rearrangement links TRBV9 to TRBJ2-1, with no clear D. The V gene's germline CDR1 is SGDLS and CDR2 YYNGEE. The CDR3 sequence is 13 residues long. The V and J ends lost 0 bases and 8 bases respectively, with 9 bases between them. The CDR3 sequence: CASSVGPGDEQFF. The CDR3 region has the DNA TGTGCCAGCAGCGTAGGTCCAGGCGATGAGCAGTTCTTC.

This clone appeared once. The genes are TRBV7-9 and TRBJ1-5; D not certain. CDR3 length: 15 amino acids. Germline CDR1 reads SEHNR; CDR2 reads FQNEAQ (reference sequence). The V gene lost 1 base and the J gene lost 2 bases, with 9 bases spanning the gap. DNA of the CDR3: TGTGCCAGCAGCTTAGGAGATCGGGGCAATCAGCCCCAGCATTTT. This gives the protein CASSLGDRGNQPQHF.

V usage is TRBV28 and J usage is TRBJ2-7; 9 bases are shared with TRBD2. Unmatched junction bases numbered 7, after V lost 6 bases and J lost 1 base. This CDR3 region has 15 residues. Germline CDR1 and CDR2: MDHEN and SYDVKM. CDR3: CASSPGTSYSYEQYF. DNA of the CDR3: TGTGCCAGCAGCCCCGGGACTAGCTATTCCTACGAGCAGTACTTC.

The J gene is TRBJ2-2, the V gene TRBV28; tentative D call: TRBD1 (6 bases). The V and J ends lost 7 bases and 4 bases respectively, with 16 bases between them. The CDR3 contains 15 residues. The germline V gene has CDR1 MDHEN and CDR2 SYDVKM. Here the CDR3 DNA reads TGTGCCAGCACCCCGTGGGGCAGGGGCACCGGGGAGCTGTTTTTT. Encoded protein: CASTPWGRGTGELFF. Full variable domain (rest looked up from reference TRBV28 and TRBJ2-2): DVKVTQSSRYLVKRTGEKVFLECVQDMDHENMFWYRQDPGLGLRLIYFSYDVKMKEKGDIPEGYSVSREKKERFSLILESASTNQTSMYLCASTPWGRGTGELFFGEGSRLTVL.

This clone was picked up one time. This chain connects TRBV28 to TRBJ2-1; 12 bases agree with TRBD1. The V gene's germline CDR1 is MDHEN and CDR2 SYDVKM. With 6 bases clipped from V and 6 bases from J, the junction kept 9 bases outside the gene matches. The CDR3 covers 16 residues. The CDR3 coding sequence is TGTGCCAGCAGCCCTTCCGGGACAGGGGGCTTCAATGAGCAGTTCTTC. Residues: CASSPSGTGGFNEQFF.

The chain has TRBV11-2 and TRBJ2-1, with unresolved D. The CDR3 has 13 residues. Germline CDR1 is SGHAT and CDR2 is FQNNGV. V was cut by 1 base and J by 4 bases, with 5 bases left in between. The CDR3 reads CASSLAQYNEQFF. CDR3 nucleotide sequence: TGTGCCAGCAGCTTAGCCCAGTACAATGAGCAGTTCTTC. Full variable domain (remainder filled in from reference TRBV11-2 and TRBJ2-1): EAGVAQSPRYKIIEKRQSVAFWCNPISGHATLYWYQQILGQGPKLLIQFQNNGVVDDSQLPKDRFSAERLKGVDSTLKIQPAKLEDSAVYLCASSLAQYNEQFFGPGTRLTVL.

V is TRBV14 and J is TRBJ1-4, with D unclear. V gave up 4 bases and J gave up 7 bases, with 16 bases separating them. There are 15 residues in the CDR3. Germline V gene sequence: CDR1 SGHDN, CDR2 FVKESK. CDR3 in DNA: TGTGCCAGCAGCCCCCAAACTCTAACCGGTGAAAAACTGTTTTTT. Protein: CASSPQTLTGEKLFF.

The chain carries TRBV6-1 and TRBJ2-2; 8 bases match TRBD1. This CDR3 is 15 amino acids long. CDR1 is MNHNS and CDR2 is SASEGT in the germline V gene. Trimming removed 6 bases from V and 5 bases from J; junction bases left unmatched: 8. As DNA, the CDR3 is TGTGCCAGCAGCTCCGGGACAGGAAGGACCGGGGAGCTGTTTTTT. Residues: CASSSGTGRTGELFF.

This clone was found once. The chain recombines TRBV5-4 with TRBJ2-1, with 13 bases lining up with TRBD2. V dropped 4 bases and J dropped 6; count of bases not matched to a gene: 4. The germline CDR1 and CDR2 sequences are SGHNT and YYREEE (reference sequence). The CDR3 runs 15 residues. The CDR3 DNA is TGTGCCAGCAGCCGGACTAGCGGGAGTTTCAATGAGCAGTTCTTC. Translating gives CASSRTSGSFNEQFF.

The chain recombines TRBV6-1 with TRBJ2-3; maybe TRBD2 (5 bases). Germline-derived CDR1 and CDR2 are MNHNS and SASEGT. V was trimmed by 4 bases and J by 4 bases, leaving 18 bases between them. This CDR3 contains 16 residues. The CDR3 is CASSATLGSGSDTQYF. The CDR3 DNA follows: TGTGCCAGCAGTGCCACACTAGGCAGTGGTTCAGATACGCAGTATTTT.

The chain uses TRBV7-2 and TRBJ2-1, with TRBD1 matching 7 bases. Germline V gives CDR1 SGHTA, CDR2 FQGNSA. The V segment lost 5 bases and the J segment 6 bases; nucleotides outside the gene matches: 4. The CDR3 covers 13 residues. CDR3 amino acids: CASSLGQVNEQFF. CDR3 in DNA: TGTGCCAGCAGCCTCGGACAGGTCAATGAGCAGTTCTTC.

This chain connects TRBV18 to TRBJ1-2, with 9 bases that match TRBD1. CDR1 and CDR2 (germline): KGHSH, LQKENI. Trimming cost V 5 bases and J 1 base; bases outside gene matches: 8. The CDR3 sequence is 16 residues long. The CDR3 DNA reads TGTGCCAGCTCAACCGGCGGACAGGGGTTTAACTATGGCTACACCTTC. Protein product: CASSTGGQGFNYGYTF.